A selection of T cell receptor beta chains follows, all from one sample in a study of cytomegalovirus exposure and HLA in healthy donors. The assay was immunoSEQ multiplex PCR, and TCRdb's table has in-frame clones only and misses some. Of approximately 88,000 clones in the sample, 64% are singletons; the top ten hold under 4%. The sample comprised PBMCs. These receptors were taken from a man in his sixties in good health and CMV-seronegative. The CDR3 runs from the conserved cysteine through the conserved F or W. D genes are given only for firm matches. Where a row states a size, it is once, few, many or the class of an expanded clone; other rows omit it.

j_call clone_size d_call v_call cdr3_nt cdr3_aa
TRBJ2-1 few TRBD2 TRBV6-5 TGTGCCAGCAATCTAGCGGGGGTACGCAATGAGCAGTTCTTC CASNLAGVRNEQFF
TRBJ1-5 - - TRBV6-1 TGTGCCAGCAGTGACCTTCAGGCCAATCAGCCCCAGCATTTT CASSDLQANQPQHF
TRBJ1-6 few - TRBV4-1 TGCGCCAGCAGCCAAGTCTCTAATTCACCCCTCCACTTT CASSQVSNSPLHF
TRBJ1-1 - TRBD1 TRBV7-8 TGTGCCAGCAGCTTCGCTGTGACAGGGGGGACTGAAGCTTTCTTT CASSFAVTGGTEAFF
TRBJ2-7 - TRBD2 TRBV11-3 TGTGCCAGCAGCTTAGTCGGGAGGAGTCGCTACGAGCAGTACTTC CASSLVGRSRYEQYF
TRBJ1-2 - TRBD1 TRBV11-2 TGTGCCAGCAGCTTAGACGGACAGGGGCCCCTCTATGGCTGCACCTTC CASSLDGQGPLYGCTF
TRBJ1-2 - - TRBV5-1 TGCGCCAGCAGCGCCGGGACTCCAAACTATGGCTACACCTTC CASSAGTPNYGYTF
TRBJ1-2 - - TRBV6-4 TGTGCCAGCAGGGGCGACAGTTCTGGCTACACCTTC CASRGDSSGYTF
TRBJ2-1 - TRBD2 TRBV5-6 TGTGCCAGCAGCTTGTTATATGCTAGCGGGAGGAGCTCCTACAATGAGCAGTTCTTC CASSLLYASGRSSYNEQFF
TRBJ2-5 few TRBD2 TRBV5-1 TGCGCCAGCAGCTTCAGGCTAGCGGGATCCCCCTTGCAAGAGACCCAGTACTTC CASSFRLAGSPLQETQYF
TRBJ2-1 few - TRBV11-2 TGTGCCAGCAGCTTAGGCCAGGGTTACAATGAGCAGTTCTTC CASSLGQGYNEQFF
TRBJ2-6 few TRBD1 TRBV5-1 TGCGCCAGCAGCTTGCCGCGACAGGGGGCGCCCGGGGCCAACGTCCTGACTTTC CASSLPRQGAPGANVLTF
TRBJ2-1 - - TRBV18 TGTGCCAGTTCGACAGAGAATGAGCAGTTCTTC CASSTENEQFF
TRBJ1-3 - TRBD1 TRBV6-5 TGTGCCAGTCGACAGGGTTATGACTCTGGAAACACCATATATTTT CASRQGYDSGNTIYF
TRBJ1-6 many - TRBV5-6 TGTGCCAGCAGCTTCACAGGGATCAATTCACCCCTCCACTTT CASSFTGINSPLHF
TRBJ2-1 - - TRBV19 TGTGCCAGTAGCGGGGGTTACCGTAATAATGAGCAGTTCTTC CASSGGYRNNEQFF
TRBJ1-5 - - TRBV4-1 TGCGCCAGCAGCCCTAATAGCAATCAGCCCCAGCATTTT CASSPNSNQPQHF
TRBJ1-2 - - TRBV6-1 TGTGCCAGCCAGGAATTTTATGGCTACACCTTC CASQEFYGYTF
TRBJ2-1 - TRBD2 TRBV5-4 TGTGCCAGCAGCCAAACTAGCGGGATGTACAATGAGCAGTTCTTC CASSQTSGMYNEQFF
TRBJ2-3 - TRBD2 TRBV4-1 TGCGCCAGCAGCCGACCCGGACTAGCGGGCCGCACAGATACGCAGTATTTT CASSRPGLAGRTDTQYF
TRBJ2-2 - - TRBV9 TGTGCCAGCAGCGCGGGATCGCTGGTCGGGGAGCTGTTTTTT CASSAGSLVGELFF
TRBJ2-5 - - TRBV7-6 TGTGCCAGCAGCTTAGCGACACGGGAGACTCTTGGGACCCAGTACTTC CASSLATRETLGTQYF
TRBJ1-3 - TRBD1 TRBV2 TGTGCCAGCACCTTTGGGACAGTCGTCTCTGGAAACACCATATATTTT CASTFGTVVSGNTIYF
TRBJ2-1 - TRBD2 TRBV4-1 TGCGCCAGCAGCCAAGTATCTCCCGGGACTAGCGGGAGAGACAATGAGCAGTTCTTC CASSQVSPGTSGRDNEQFF
TRBJ2-1 - - TRBV7-2 TGTGCCAGCAGCTTGGGTTGGTTTGGGGGAGGGCAGTTCTTC CASSLGWFGGGQFF
TRBJ2-7 - TRBD1 TRBV11-3 TGTGCCAGCAGCTTACAGGGGGCGCTACACTACGAGCAGTACTTC CASSLQGALHYEQYF
TRBJ2-2 - TRBD1 TRBV19 TGTGCCAGTAGTCCACGACAGGGAGATATCGGGGAGCTGTTTTTT CASSPRQGDIGELFF
TRBJ2-4 - - TRBV2 TGTGCCAGCAGTGAAGTAAACAGGGCGGCCAAAAACATTCAGTACTTC CASSEVNRAAKNIQYF
TRBJ2-6 - TRBD1 TRBV27 TGTGCCAGCAGTTTCCGGGACAGGGGGCTTGGGGCCAACGTCCTGACTTTC CASSFRDRGLGANVLTF
TRBJ1-1 few - TRBV10-3 TGTGCCATCAGTGAGAGCAGGACAGAGAACACTGAAGCTTTCTTT CAISESRTENTEAFF
TRBJ2-7 - TRBD2 TRBV9 TGTGCCAGCAGCCCGGGACTAGCGGGGATCTACGAGCAGTACTTC CASSPGLAGIYEQYF
TRBJ2-3 few - TRBV6-4 TGTGCCAGCACCCCAGGGACAAGGCAGTATTTT CASTPGTRQYF
TRBJ1-3 few - TRBV7-9 TGTTCCAGCAGCGCCTCGGGAGTAGGCTCTGGAAACACCATATATTTT CSSSASGVGSGNTIYF
TRBJ1-1 - - TRBV7-9 TGTGCCAGCAGCTTAGCAGGGGGTGAGGCTTTCTTT CASSLAGGEAFF
TRBJ2-3 few - TRBV7-2 TGTGCCAGCAGCTTTGGCCTAGAGGGAGGACCGAGCACAGATACGCAGTATTTT CASSFGLEGGPSTDTQYF